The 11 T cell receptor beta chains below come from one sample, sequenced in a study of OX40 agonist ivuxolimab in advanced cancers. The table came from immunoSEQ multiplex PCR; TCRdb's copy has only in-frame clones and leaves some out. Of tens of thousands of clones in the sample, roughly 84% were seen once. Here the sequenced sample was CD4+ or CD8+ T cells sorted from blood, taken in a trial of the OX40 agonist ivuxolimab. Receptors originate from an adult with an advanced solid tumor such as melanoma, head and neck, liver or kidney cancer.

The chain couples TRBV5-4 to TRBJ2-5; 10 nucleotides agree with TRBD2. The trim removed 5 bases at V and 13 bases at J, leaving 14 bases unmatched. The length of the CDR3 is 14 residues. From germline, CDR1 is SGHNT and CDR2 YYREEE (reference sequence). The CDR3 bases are TGTGCCAGCAGACCTGAACTAGCGGGGTACCAGGTGTACTTC. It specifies CASRPELAGYQVYF.

The CDR3 region has the DNA TGTGCCAGCAGTCAATCAGATACGCAGTATTTT. Translated, it gives CASSQSDTQYF. The chain carries TRBV6-5 and TRBJ2-3; D unresolved. The CDR3 sequence is 11 residues long. Per germline, CDR1 MNHEY and CDR2 SVGAGI. Trimming left V 5 bases short and J 4 bases short, with 4 bases between.

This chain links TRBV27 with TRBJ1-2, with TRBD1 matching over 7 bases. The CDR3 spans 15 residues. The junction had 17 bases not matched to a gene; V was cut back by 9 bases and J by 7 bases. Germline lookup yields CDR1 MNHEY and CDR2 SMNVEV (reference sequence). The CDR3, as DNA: TGTGCCAGTCATAATTCTGGGACAGCCTGGAGTGGCTACACCTTC. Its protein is CASHNSGTAWSGYTF.

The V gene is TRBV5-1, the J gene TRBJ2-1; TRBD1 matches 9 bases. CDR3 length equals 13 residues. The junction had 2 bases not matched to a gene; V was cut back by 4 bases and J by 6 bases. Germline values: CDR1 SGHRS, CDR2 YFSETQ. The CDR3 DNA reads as TGCGCCAGCAGCCTGGGACAGGGCAATGAGCAGTTCTTC. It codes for CASSLGQGNEQFF.

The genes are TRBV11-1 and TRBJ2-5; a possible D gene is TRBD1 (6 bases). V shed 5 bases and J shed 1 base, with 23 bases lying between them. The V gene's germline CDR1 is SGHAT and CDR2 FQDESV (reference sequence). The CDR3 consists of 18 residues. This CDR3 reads CASSDEGALGHSQETQYF. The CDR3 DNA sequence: TGTGCCAGCAGCGACGAAGGGGCTCTGGGACACAGCCAAGAGACCCAGTACTTC.

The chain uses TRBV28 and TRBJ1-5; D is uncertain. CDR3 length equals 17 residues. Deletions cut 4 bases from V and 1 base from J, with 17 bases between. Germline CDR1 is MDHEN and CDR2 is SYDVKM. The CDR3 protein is CASSYPPRWLSNQPQHF. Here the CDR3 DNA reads TGTGCCAGCAGTTACCCACCCAGATGGCTGAGCAATCAGCCCCAGCATTTT. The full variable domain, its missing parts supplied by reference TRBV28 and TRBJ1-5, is DVKVTQSSRYLVKRTGEKVFLECVQDMDHENMFWYRQDPGLGLRLIYFSYDVKMKEKGDIPEGYSVSREKKERFSLILESASTNQTSMYLCASSYPPRWLSNQPQHFGDGTRLSIL.

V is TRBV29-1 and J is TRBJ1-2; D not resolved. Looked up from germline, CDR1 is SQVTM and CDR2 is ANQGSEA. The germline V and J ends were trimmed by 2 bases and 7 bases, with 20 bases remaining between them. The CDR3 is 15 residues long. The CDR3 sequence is CSVEKSAGSERGYTF. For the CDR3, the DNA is TGCAGCGTTGAAAAGTCGGCTGGATCCGAACGTGGCTACACCTTC.

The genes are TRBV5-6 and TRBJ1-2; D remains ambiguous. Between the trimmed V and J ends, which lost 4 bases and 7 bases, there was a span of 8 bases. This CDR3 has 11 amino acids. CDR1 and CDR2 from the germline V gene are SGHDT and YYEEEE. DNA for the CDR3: TGTGCCAGCAGCAGCCCAGGTGGCTACACCTTC. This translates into CASSSPGGYTF. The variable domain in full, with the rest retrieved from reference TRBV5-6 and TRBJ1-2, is DAGVTQSPTHLIKTRGQQVTLRCSPKSGHDTVSWYQQALGQGPQFIFQYYEEEERQRGNFPDRFSGHQFPNYSSELNVNALLLGDSALYLCASSSPGGYTFGSGTRLTVV.

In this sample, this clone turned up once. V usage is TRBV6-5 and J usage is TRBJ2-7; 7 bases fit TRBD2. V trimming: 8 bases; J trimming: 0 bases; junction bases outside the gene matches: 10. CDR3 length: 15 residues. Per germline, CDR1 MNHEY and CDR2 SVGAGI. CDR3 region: CASHSGAGISYEQYF. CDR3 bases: TGTGCCAGCCACAGCGGAGCGGGGATCTCCTACGAGCAGTACTTC.

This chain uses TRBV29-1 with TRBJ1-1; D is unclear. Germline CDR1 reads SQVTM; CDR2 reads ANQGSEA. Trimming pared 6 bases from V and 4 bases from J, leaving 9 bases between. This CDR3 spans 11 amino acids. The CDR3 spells CSVFQVTEAFF. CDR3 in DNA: TGCAGCGTCTTTCAGGTCACTGAAGCTTTCTTT.

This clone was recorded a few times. For the CDR3, the DNA is TGTGCCAGCAGTGAAGTGACAGGGAATTCACCCCTCCACTTT. This gives the protein CASSEVTGNSPLHF. The gene calls are TRBV2 and TRBJ1-6; the match to TRBD1 covers 7 bases. This CDR3 comprises 14 residues. V lost 1 base, J lost 7 bases, and 1 base stayed unmatched. Per the germline V gene, CDR1 is SNHLY and CDR2 is FYNNEI.